A selection of T cell receptor beta chains follows, all from one sample in a study of CD8 T cells in ankylosing spondylitis. TCRdb analysed the 5' RACE reads with MiXCR anew, one entry per CDR3 protein. Among around 140,000 distinct CDR3 sequences listed, about an eighth were seen once. Sequencing was done on a sample of blood, either unsorted or a sorted T cell fraction (not recorded which). The receptor set was obtained from a female donor with ankylosing spondylitis or in good health (not recorded which). Each CDR3 is given with its conserved first and last residue. The D gene is left open where the match is weak. Expanded clones are given a class, and other clones once, few, many or no size at all.

NA TRBJ1-5 TRBV12-3/TRBV12-4 many CASSSLRTGNNQPQHF TGTGCCAGCAGTTCCCTGAGGACGGGGAACAATCAGCCCCAGCATTTT
TRBD1 TRBJ2-3 TRBV9 many CASSAGQGVADTQYF TGTGCCAGCAGCGCAGGACAGGGGGTCGCAGATACGCAGTATTTT
TRBD1 TRBJ1-6 TRBV2 many CASSSGQGDSPLHF TGTGCCAGCAGTTCGGGACAGGGGGATTCACCCCTCCACTTT
TRBD1 TRBJ1-5 TRBV12-3/TRBV12-4 many CASSFDRGGQPQHF TGTGCCAGCAGTTTTGACAGGGGGGGTCAGCCCCAGCATTTT
NA TRBJ1-5 TRBV27 many CASTSGPGGQPQHF TGTGCCAGCACCTCCGGGCCGGGCGGTCAGCCCCAGCATTTT
TRBD1 TRBJ1-5 TRBV18 many CASSPDRGPQPQHF TGTGCCAGCTCACCGGACAGGGGGCCTCAGCCCCAGCATTTT
TRBD1 TRBJ2-5 TRBV4-1 many CASSQDSGQGQETQYF TGCGCCAGCAGCCAAGATTCCGGACAGGGACAAGAGACCCAGTACTTC
TRBD2 TRBJ2-7 TRBV10-3 many CAISESRRLAGSYEQYF TGTGCCATCAGTGAGTCTCGCCGACTAGCAGGTTCCTACGAGCAGTACTTC
NA TRBJ1-6 TRBV3-1 many CASSQEGGTYNSPLHF TGTGCCAGCAGCCAAGAAGGAGGGACTTATAATTCACCCCTCCACTTT
NA TRBJ2-5 TRBV5-4 many CASSLTVRVGETQYF TGTGCCAGCAGCTTGACAGTCAGGGTAGGAGAGACCCAGTACTTC
TRBD2 TRBJ2-5 TRBV20-1 few CSANPGTSQETQYF TGCAGTGCTAACCCTGGGACTAGCCAAGAGACCCAGTACTTC
NA TRBJ2-7 TRBV19 many CASSKSGRPWDEQYF TGTGCCAGTAGTAAGTCAGGGCGCCCCTGGGACGAGCAGTACTTC
TRBD1 TRBJ2-5 TRBV6-5 many CASSYSNVRGPETQYF TGTGCCAGCAGTTACTCGAATGTTAGGGGGCCTGAGACCCAGTACTTC
NA TRBJ2-1 TRBV20-1 few CSAIGGATRGEQFF TGCAGTGCTATAGGGGGGGCAACCCGGGGGGAGCAGTTCTTC
NA TRBJ1-1 TRBV7-8 many CASSLAREGTEAFF TGTGCCAGCAGCTTAGCACGGGAGGGCACTGAAGCTTTCTTT
TRBD1 TRBJ1-1 TRBV5-1 many CASSLGPGTGVGAFF TGCGCCAGCAGCTTGGGTCCCGGGACAGGGGTGGGCGCTTTCTTT
NA TRBJ2-3 TRBV6-5 many CASSYSAGPGTDTQYF TGTGCCAGCAGTTACTCGGCGGGGCCTGGCACAGATACGCAGTATTTT
NA TRBJ1-1 TRBV5-1 many CASSLLVGGTEAFF TGCGCCAGCAGCTTGCTGGTCGGGGGCACTGAAGCTTTCTTT
NA TRBJ2-1 TRBV7-2 NA CASSPRLGNEQFF TGTGCCAGCAGCCCGAGACTAGGCAATGAGCAGTTCTTC
NA TRBJ2-3 TRBV7-2 many CASSFISGTDTQYF TGTGCCAGCAGCTTCATTTCCGGCACAGATACGCAGTATTTT
TRBD1 TRBJ2-7 TRBV20-1 many CSAPRQGALTEQYF TGCAGTGCACCTAGACAGGGAGCCCTAACCGAGCAGTACTTC
TRBD2 TRBJ2-3 TRBV29-1 many CSVGGKRGETDTQYF TGCAGCGTTGGGGGCAAGCGGGGGGAAACAGATACGCAGTATTTT
NA TRBJ1-2 TRBV6-2/TRBV6-3 NA CASSSTLRQPNYGYTF TGTGCCAGCAGTTCAACTCTCCGGCAGCCCAACTATGGCTACACCTTC
NA TRBJ1-2 TRBV20-1 many CSASARNYGYTF TGCAGTGCTAGTGCCCGTAACTATGGCTACACCTTC
TRBD1 TRBJ1-1 TRBV4-1 many CASSQEAVRGVEAFF TGCGCCAGCAGCCAAGAAGCGGTCAGGGGGGTTGAAGCTTTCTTT
NA TRBJ2-2 TRBV7-2 many CASSLSDGSGELFF TGTGCCAGCAGCTTATCTGACGGGTCCGGGGAGCTGTTTTTT
TRBD1 TRBJ2-7 TRBV28 NA CASSFGTASSEQYF TGTGCCAGCAGTTTCGGGACAGCCTCCTCCGAGCAGTACTTC
NA TRBJ2-3 TRBV7-2 many CASSQLRVTLNTQYF TGTGCCAGCAGCCAACTCAGGGTAACCTTAAATACGCAGTATTTT
TRBD1 TRBJ1-1 TRBV4-1 many CASSRQGVENTEAFF TGCGCCAGCAGCCGACAGGGGGTTGAGAACACTGAAGCTTTCTTT
NA TRBJ2-3 TRBV20-1 many CSARSGGDPGDTQYF TGCAGTGCTAGGAGTGGGGGAGACCCGGGTGATACGCAGTATTTT
NA TRBJ2-7 TRBV5-1 many CASSVGPGQNEQYF TGCGCCAGCAGCGTCGGTCCAGGACAAAACGAGCAGTACTTC
NA TRBJ1-6 TRBV4-1 many CASSQDGWGGNNSPLHF TGCGCCAGCAGCCAAGATGGGTGGGGGGGTAATAATTCACCCCTCCACTTT
NA TRBJ2-7 TRBV4-1 NA CASSQGAGEQYF TGCGCCAGCAGCCAAGGGGCAGGGGAGCAGTACTTC
TRBD2 TRBJ2-2 TRBV5-6 once CASSFEASGSLWELFF TGTGCCAGCAGCTTTGAGGCTAGCGGGAGTTTGTGGGAGCTGTTTTTT
NA TRBJ2-6 TRBV30 many CAWNKMGQLTF TGTGCCTGGAATAAAATGGGGCAGCTGACTTTC
TRBD1 TRBJ2-7 TRBV19 many CASSTASTGGFHEQYF TGTGCCAGTAGTACCGCTTCGACAGGGGGCTTCCACGAGCAGTACTTC
TRBD1 TRBJ2-1 TRBV7-2 NA CASSLWDRGLNEQFF TGTGCCAGCAGCTTATGGGACAGGGGGCTAAATGAGCAGTTCTTC
TRBD1 TRBJ1-5 TRBV2 few CASSVGQGLTSNQPQHF TGTGCCAGCAGTGTGGGACAGGGGCTCACTAGCAATCAGCCCCAGCATTTT
NA TRBJ2-7 TRBV7-9 NA CASSSTGTSYEQYF TGTGCCAGCAGCTCAACAGGAACCTCCTACGAGCAGTACTTC
NA TRBJ2-3 TRBV5-1 many CASSLSDLSTDTQYF TGCGCCAGCAGCTTGTCGGACCTTAGCACAGATACGCAGTATTTT
NA TRBJ2-1 TRBV6-2/TRBV6-3 many CASSSLEFKTYNEQFF TGTGCCAGCAGTTCACTAGAATTTAAAACCTACAATGAGCAGTTCTTC
TRBD1 TRBJ1-5 TRBV19 NA CASSIAQGPNMAQHF TGTGCCAGTAGTATCGCACAGGGGCCGAATATGGCCCAGCATTTT
NA TRBJ1-3 TRBV19 few CASMVTRGNTIYF TGTGCCAGTATGGTGACACGGGGAAACACCATATATTTT
TRBD1 TRBJ2-3 TRBV10-3 many CAISATRDSLNTDTQYF TGTGCCATCAGTGCAACCCGGGACAGCCTCAACACAGATACGCAGTATTTT
NA TRBJ2-7 TRBV12-3/TRBV12-4 many CASSFEGSYEQYF TGTGCCAGCAGTTTTGAAGGGTCCTACGAGCAGTACTTC
NA TRBJ2-2 TRBV14 many CASSQLRPTGELFF TGTGCCAGCAGCCAACTACGTCCCACCGGGGAGCTGTTTTTT
NA TRBJ2-1 TRBV19 many CASTLAGSSSYNEQFF TGTGCCAGTACCCTGGCGGGCTCCAGCTCCTACAATGAGCAGTTCTTC
NA TRBJ1-4 TRBV18 many CASSPVAGGQIEKLFF TGTGCCAGCTCACCAGTGGCTGGAGGGCAGATCGAAAAACTGTTTTTT
NA TRBJ1-1 TRBV11-2 many CASTPPEGGAEAFF TGTGCCAGCACCCCCCCGGAGGGAGGGGCTGAAGCTTTCTTT
NA TRBJ2-3 TRBV27 many CASSSSGPADTQYF NA
NA TRBJ1-2 TRBV13 NA CASSLYKGNGYTF TGTGCCAGCAGCTTATACAAGGGAAATGGCTACACCTTC
TRBD2 TRBJ2-1 TRBV11-1 few CATRLAGGQNEQFF TGTGCCACCAGACTAGCGGGGGGTCAGAATGAGCAGTTCTTC
TRBD2 TRBJ2-7 TRBV5-1 many CASSPLAGAGYEQYF TGCGCCAGCAGCCCCCTAGCGGGAGCGGGATACGAGCAGTACTTC
TRBD2 TRBJ2-1 TRBV11-2 NA CASRWGLERSSYNEQFF TGTGCCAGCAGATGGGGACTAGAGAGGAGCTCCTACAATGAGCAGTTCTTC
TRBD1 TRBJ1-1 TRBV7-9 few CASRKMAGGTEAFF TGTGCCAGCAGGAAAATGGCAGGGGGCACTGAAGCTTTCTTT
NA TRBJ1-3 TRBV7-2 many CASSQLQGAGNTIYF TGTGCCAGCAGCCAGTTACAGGGCGCAGGAAACACCATATATTTT
TRBD1 TRBJ2-1 TRBV23-1 many CASSQSGQPHYNEQFF TGCGCCAGCAGTCAATCGGGACAGCCCCATTACAATGAGCAGTTCTTC